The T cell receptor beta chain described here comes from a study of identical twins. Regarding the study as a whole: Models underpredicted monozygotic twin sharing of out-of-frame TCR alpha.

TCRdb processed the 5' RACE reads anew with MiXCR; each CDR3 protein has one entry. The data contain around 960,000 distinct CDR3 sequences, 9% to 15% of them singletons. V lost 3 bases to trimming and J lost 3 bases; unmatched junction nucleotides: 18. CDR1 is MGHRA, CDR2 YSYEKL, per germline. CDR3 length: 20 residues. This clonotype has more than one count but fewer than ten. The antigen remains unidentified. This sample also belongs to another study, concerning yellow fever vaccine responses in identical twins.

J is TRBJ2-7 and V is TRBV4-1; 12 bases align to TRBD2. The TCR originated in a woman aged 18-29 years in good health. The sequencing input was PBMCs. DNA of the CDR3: TGCGCCAGCAGCCATTCACCCCGCTTCAGACTAGCGGGAGTTCACTACGAGCAGTACTTC. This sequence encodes CASSHSPRFRLAGVHYEQYF.